This is a list of T cell receptor beta chains from one sample in a study of cytomegalovirus exposure and HLA in healthy donors. Clones were sequenced by immunoSEQ multiplex PCR, and TCRdb holds only the in-frame ones, with some missing. This sample has 110,000 or so clones; approximately 85% occur once, and the top ten carry about 2.9%. Sequences were obtained from PBMCs. These receptors were obtained from a woman aged 18-29 years in good health and CMV-seronegative. Each CDR3 is given with its conserved first and last residue. A D gene is named only where the DNA matches it firmly. Where a row states a size, it is once, few, many or the class of an expanded clone; other rows omit it.

abundance	v_gene	d_gene	j_gene	CDR3nt	CDR3aa
many	TRBV28	.	TRBJ1-1	TGTGCCACCCCAGGCACTGAAGCTTTCTTT	CATPGTEAFF
.	TRBV9	.	TRBJ2-1	TGTGCCAGCAGTCAAAACACAGGCTACAATGAGCAGTTCTTC	CASSQNTGYNEQFF
.	TRBV5-1	.	TRBJ2-3	TGCGCCAGCAGCTTCTCAAGCCGGGATCCGTACACAGATACGCAGTATTTT	CASSFSSRDPYTDTQYF
.	TRBV27	.	TRBJ1-2	TGTGCCAGCAGTACGGGTGATGGCTACACCTTC	CASSTGDGYTF
once	TRBV5-1	TRBD2	TRBJ2-1	TGCGCCAGCAGCTTTCTAGCGGGCAGCTCCTACAATGAGCAGTTCTTC	CASSFLAGSSYNEQFF
.	TRBV25-1	.	TRBJ1-6	TGTGCCAGCAGTGACACTCTCTTTAATTCACCCCTCCACTTT	CASSDTLFNSPLHF
.	TRBV9	TRBD1	TRBJ1-1	TGTGCCAGCAGCGCTCCCGGGACAGGGGGTAGAGGCACTGAAGCTTTCTTT	CASSAPGTGGRGTEAFF
.	TRBV5-1	.	TRBJ2-1	TGCGCCAGCAGCCCTGGTGGACATCCTAGGGTCAATGAGCAGTTCTTC	CASSPGGHPRVNEQFF
.	TRBV4-1	.	TRBJ2-5	TGCGCCAGCAGCTTTAGTATAGAGGAGACCCAGTACTTC	CASSFSIEETQYF
.	TRBV7-9	.	TRBJ1-2	TGTGCCAGCAGCTTAGTATATGGCTACACCTTC	CASSLVYGYTF
.	TRBV6-1	.	TRBJ2-5	TGTGCCAGCACGCGACTAGAGGGGACCCAGTACTTC	CASTRLEGTQYF
.	TRBV6-1	.	TRBJ2-1	TGTGCCAGCAGGAGTACCACTCTGTCCTTACAGTTCTTC	CASRSTTLSLQFF
.	TRBV6-1	.	TRBJ2-7	TGTGCCAGCGGGCTAGCGCCCACCTACGAGCAGTACTTC	CASGLAPTYEQYF
.	TRBV6-1	TRBD2	TRBJ2-5	TGTGCCAGCAGTGAAGGAGCTAGCGGGGCAGAGACCCAGTACTTC	CASSEGASGAETQYF
.	TRBV2	.	TRBJ1-5	TGTGCCAGCAGCAGACAGTCTAATCAGCCCCAGCATTTT	CASSRQSNQPQHF
.	TRBV25-1	TRBD1	TRBJ1-4	TGTGCCAGCAGTGATACTGGGACAGGGGGTAATGAAAAACTGTTTTTT	CASSDTGTGGNEKLFF